The 8 T cell receptor beta chains below were found in one sample sequenced in a study of response to subunit inactivated influenza vaccine. MiXCR, run by TCRdb on the RT-PCR reads, gives a single entry per CDR3 protein. The repertoire holds 500,000 or so distinct CDR3 sequences, with more than 15% as singletons. The source was CD4+ T cells sorted from PBMCs, collected roughly 24 months after vaccination. The receptors originated from a man aged 50 to 69 who received an inactivated influenza vaccine.

A few counts support this clonotype. The CDR3 is CASRRDSYNSPLHF. The CDR3 DNA is TGTGCCAGCAGAAGGGACTCCTATAATTCACCCCTCCACTTT. The rearrangement links TRBV7-2 to TRBJ1-6; no clear D. Germline V lookup: CDR1 SGHTA, CDR2 FQGNSA. Between the trimmed V and J ends, which lost 6 bases and 0 bases, there was a span of 6 bases. The CDR3 is 14 residues long.

This clonotype has a handful of counts. The chain joins TRBV6-2 or TRBV6-3 to TRBJ2-3; 9 positions agree with TRBD2. V gave up 4 bases and J gave up 5 bases; unmatched junction bases: 4. CDR1 and CDR2 (germline): MNHEY, SVGEGT. The CDR3 is 14 amino acids. The CDR3 DNA is TGTGCCAGCAGTTTTAGCGGGAGAGGAGATACGCAGTATTTT. Amino acid sequence: CASSFSGRGDTQYF.

The gene calls are TRBV5-1 and TRBJ2-6; D may be TRBD2 (6 bases). CDR1 and CDR2 from the germline V gene are SGHRS and YFSETQ. Between the trimmed V and J ends, which lost 4 bases and 0 bases, there was a span of 17 bases. This CDR3 has 18 amino acids. The CDR3 is CASSQRWDSSSGANVLTF. In DNA form, the CDR3 reads TGCGCCAGCAGCCAGCGCTGGGACTCAAGCTCTGGGGCCAACGTCCTGACTTTC.

The chain recombines TRBV10-3 with TRBJ2-7; TRBD1 matches at 8 bases. Germline values: CDR1 ENHRY, CDR2 SYGVKD. The CDR3 contains 13 residues. V lost 4 bases, J lost 5 bases, and 4 bases stayed unmatched. In DNA form, the CDR3 reads TGTGCCATCAGTGTCCAGGGGGCGAACGAGCAGTACTTC. Translating it yields CAISVQGANEQYF.

This clonotype showed up just a few times. The chain employs TRBV7-9 and TRBJ2-2; 7 bases fit TRBD2. Germline CDR1 SEHNR, CDR2 FQNEAQ (reference sequence). The CDR3 runs to 14 residues. Unmatched junction bases numbered 3, after V lost 6 bases and J lost 2 bases. The CDR3 protein is CASRGLHNTGELFF. The CDR3 nucleotides read TGTGCCAGCAGGGGACTACACAACACCGGGGAGCTGTTTTTT.

This clonotype has only a few counts. This chain uses TRBV7-2 with TRBJ2-1, with 10 bases identical to TRBD1. The CDR3 consists of 15 residues. Germline V lookup: CDR1 SGHTA, CDR2 FQGNSA. V was pared by 3 bases and J by 8 bases, with 7 bases of the junction left unmatched. The CDR3 bases are TGTGCCAGCAGCTTGGGACAGGGGAGGGTCGATGAGCAGTTCTTC. Protein: CASSLGQGRVDEQFF.

The chain uses TRBV21-1 and TRBJ2-7; the D segment call TRBD2 is taken from the table without a DNA check. TRBV21-1 is a known pseudogene. This CDR3 is 11 amino acids long. For the CDR3, the DNA is TGTGAGGAGGACTCCTCCTACGAGCAGTACTTC. Its translation is CEEDSSYEQYF.

This clonotype was observed a few times. The chain carries TRBV20-1 and TRBJ1-1; D might be TRBD1 (5 bases). Trimming took off 4 bases at V and 0 bases at J, with 9 bases between the two ends. This CDR3 region has 13 residues. Per the germline V gene, CDR1 is DFQATT and CDR2 is SNEGSKA (reference sequence). CDR3 sequence (DNA): TGCAGTGCTACCGGGACGGTGAACACTGAAGCTTTCTTT. This sequence encodes CSATGTVNTEAFF.